Sequencing of this T cell receptor beta chain was carried out in a study of type 1 regulatory T cells. In the study overall: T-allo10 is an in vitro-generated, Tr1-enriched CD4 T cell product specific for alloantigen.

Whole-study results and caveats: Tr1 cells had a more restricted TCR repertoire than non-Tr1 cells.

CDR3 length equals 14 residues. V shed 1 base and J shed 7 bases, with 10 bases lying between them. Germline CDR1 reads LNHDA; CDR2 reads SQIVND (reference sequence). As regards this clonotype: As yet, its antigen is unknown.

Using its own MiXCR run on the reads, TCRdb lists one record per CDR3 protein. The sample contains more than 50,000 distinct CDR3 sequences, 62% of which appear only once. The sample was cultured non-Tr1 T cells, either the whole culture or a sorted T cell fraction (not recorded which). The chain carries TRBV19 and TRBJ2-2; D is unclear. The sequence was collected from a human donor in good health. CDR3 nucleotides: TGTGCCAGTAGTATAGTGGCCCGGCGCGGGGAGCTGTTTTTT. It specifies CASSIVARRGELFF.